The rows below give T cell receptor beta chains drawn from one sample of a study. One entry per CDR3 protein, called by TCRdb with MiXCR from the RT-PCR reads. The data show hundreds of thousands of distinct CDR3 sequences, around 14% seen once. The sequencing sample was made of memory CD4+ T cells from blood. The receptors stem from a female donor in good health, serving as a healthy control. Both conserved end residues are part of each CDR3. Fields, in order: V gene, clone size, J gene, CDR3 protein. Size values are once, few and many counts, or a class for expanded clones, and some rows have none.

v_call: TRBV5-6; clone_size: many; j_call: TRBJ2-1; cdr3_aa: CASSPEGRQSYNEQFF
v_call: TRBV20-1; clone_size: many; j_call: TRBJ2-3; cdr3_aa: CSARPGLAAGTDTQYF
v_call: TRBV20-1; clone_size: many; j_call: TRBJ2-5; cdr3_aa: CSASTLGTGGKETQYF
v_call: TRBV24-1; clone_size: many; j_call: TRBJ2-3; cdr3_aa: CATSGWTSGFADTQYF
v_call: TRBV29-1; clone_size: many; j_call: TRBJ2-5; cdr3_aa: CSADLPGGETQYF
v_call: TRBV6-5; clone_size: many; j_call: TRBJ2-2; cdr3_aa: CASSYSMTAYRAELFF
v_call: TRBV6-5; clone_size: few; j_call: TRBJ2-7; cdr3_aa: CASSYAVFSYEQYF
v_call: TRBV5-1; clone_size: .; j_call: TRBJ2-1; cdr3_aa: CASSSGWGQVNEQFF
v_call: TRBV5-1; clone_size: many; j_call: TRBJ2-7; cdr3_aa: CASSLGSTSYEQYF
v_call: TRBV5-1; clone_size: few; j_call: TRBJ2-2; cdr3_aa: CASSVVGSVAGELFF
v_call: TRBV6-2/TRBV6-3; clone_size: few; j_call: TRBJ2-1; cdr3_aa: CASSPLLAGVDNEQFF
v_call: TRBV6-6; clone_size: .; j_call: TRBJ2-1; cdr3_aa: CASSYGYYEQFF
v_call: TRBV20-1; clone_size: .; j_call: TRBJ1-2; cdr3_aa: CSARAGLSETAKGGYTF
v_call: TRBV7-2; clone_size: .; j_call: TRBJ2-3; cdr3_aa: CASRLGQTTDTQYF
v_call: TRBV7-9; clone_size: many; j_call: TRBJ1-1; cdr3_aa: CASSSSGIPLGAFF
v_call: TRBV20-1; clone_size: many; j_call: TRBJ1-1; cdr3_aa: CSARDGWAAEAFF
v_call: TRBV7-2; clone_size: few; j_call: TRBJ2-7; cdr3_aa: CASASGSGWEQYF
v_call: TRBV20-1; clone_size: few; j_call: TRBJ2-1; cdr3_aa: CSARLSGRVNEQFF
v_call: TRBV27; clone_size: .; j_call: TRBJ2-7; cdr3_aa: CASSLTRQPSYEQYF
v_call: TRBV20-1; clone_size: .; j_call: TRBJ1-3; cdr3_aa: CSARGGVGGNTIYF
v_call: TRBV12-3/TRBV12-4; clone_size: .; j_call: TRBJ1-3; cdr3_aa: CASSLGGITGNTIYF
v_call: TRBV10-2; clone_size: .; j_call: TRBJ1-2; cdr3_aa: CAITKAQGGGYTF
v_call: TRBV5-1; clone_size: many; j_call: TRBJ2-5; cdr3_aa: CASSLNSMETQYF
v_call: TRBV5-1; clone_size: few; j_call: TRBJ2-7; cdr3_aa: CASSRIGTSGDPYEQYF
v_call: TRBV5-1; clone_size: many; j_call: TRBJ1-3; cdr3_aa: CASSLADTRSGNTIYF
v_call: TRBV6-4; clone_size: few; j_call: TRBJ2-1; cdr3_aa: CASSPSGGLYNEQFF
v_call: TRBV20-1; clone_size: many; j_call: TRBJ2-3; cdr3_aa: CSAIGERGGTDTQYF
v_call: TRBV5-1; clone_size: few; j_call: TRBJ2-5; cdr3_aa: CASATQGRRETQYF
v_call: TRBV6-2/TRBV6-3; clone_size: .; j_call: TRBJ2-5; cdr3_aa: CASRRIWEGQQETQYF
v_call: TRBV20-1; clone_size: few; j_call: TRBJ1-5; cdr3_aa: CSARPGVGLIGRQPQHF
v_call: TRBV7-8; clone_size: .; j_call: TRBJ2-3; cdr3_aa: CASQGLAGTDTQYF
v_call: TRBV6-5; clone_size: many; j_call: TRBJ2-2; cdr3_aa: CASSLRLAGTSNTGELFF
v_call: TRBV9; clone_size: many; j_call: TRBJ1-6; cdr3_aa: CASSHRAGQGQAPLHF
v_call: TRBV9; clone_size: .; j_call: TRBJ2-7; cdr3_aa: CASSVGPGGSPPYEQYF
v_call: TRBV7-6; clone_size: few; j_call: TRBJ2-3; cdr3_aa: CASSFSSGGPDTQYF
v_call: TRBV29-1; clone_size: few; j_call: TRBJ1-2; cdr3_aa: CSVVSQGNYGYTF
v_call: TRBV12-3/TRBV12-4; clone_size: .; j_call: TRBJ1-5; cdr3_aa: CASAGQVDQPQHF